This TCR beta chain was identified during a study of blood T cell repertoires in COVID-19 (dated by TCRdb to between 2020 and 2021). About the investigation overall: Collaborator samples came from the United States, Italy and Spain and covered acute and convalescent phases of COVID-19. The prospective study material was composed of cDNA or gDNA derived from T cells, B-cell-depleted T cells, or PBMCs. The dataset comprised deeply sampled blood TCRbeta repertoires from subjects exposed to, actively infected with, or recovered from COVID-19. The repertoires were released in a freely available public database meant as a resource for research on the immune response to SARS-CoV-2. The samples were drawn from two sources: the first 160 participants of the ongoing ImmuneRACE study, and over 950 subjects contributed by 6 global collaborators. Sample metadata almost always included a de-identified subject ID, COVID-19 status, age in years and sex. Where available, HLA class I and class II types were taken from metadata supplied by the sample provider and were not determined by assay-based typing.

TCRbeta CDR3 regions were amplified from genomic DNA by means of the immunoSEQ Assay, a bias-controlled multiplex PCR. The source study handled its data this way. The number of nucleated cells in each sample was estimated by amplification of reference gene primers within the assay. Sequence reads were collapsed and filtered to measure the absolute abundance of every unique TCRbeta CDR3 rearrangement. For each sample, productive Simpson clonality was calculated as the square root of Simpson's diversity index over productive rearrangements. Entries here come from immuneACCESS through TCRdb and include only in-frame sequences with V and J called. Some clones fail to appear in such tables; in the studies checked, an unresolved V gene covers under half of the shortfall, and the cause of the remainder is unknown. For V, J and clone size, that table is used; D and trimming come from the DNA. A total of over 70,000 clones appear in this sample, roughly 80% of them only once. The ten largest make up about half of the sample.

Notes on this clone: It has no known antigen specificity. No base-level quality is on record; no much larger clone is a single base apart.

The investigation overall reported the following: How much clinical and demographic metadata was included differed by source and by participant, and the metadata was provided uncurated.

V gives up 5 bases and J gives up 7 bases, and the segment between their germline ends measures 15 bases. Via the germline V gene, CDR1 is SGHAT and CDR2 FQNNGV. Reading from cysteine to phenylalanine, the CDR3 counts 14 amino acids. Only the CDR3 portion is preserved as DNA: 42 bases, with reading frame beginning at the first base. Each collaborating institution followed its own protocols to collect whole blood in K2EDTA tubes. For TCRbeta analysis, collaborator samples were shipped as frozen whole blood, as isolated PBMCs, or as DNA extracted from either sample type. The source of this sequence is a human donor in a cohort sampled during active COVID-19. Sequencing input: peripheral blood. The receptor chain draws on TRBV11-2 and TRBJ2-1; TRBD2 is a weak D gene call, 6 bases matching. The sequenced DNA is TGTGCCAGCAGCCCCGACTCTAGCGCGAATGAGCAGTTCTTC. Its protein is CASSPDSSANEQFF. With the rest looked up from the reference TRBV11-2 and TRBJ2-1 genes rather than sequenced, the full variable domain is EAGVAQSPRYKIIEKRQSVAFWCNPISGHATLYWYQQILGQGPKLLIQFQNNGVVDDSQLPKDRFSAERLKGVDSTLKIQPAKLEDSAVYLCASSPDSSANEQFFGPGTRLTVL.